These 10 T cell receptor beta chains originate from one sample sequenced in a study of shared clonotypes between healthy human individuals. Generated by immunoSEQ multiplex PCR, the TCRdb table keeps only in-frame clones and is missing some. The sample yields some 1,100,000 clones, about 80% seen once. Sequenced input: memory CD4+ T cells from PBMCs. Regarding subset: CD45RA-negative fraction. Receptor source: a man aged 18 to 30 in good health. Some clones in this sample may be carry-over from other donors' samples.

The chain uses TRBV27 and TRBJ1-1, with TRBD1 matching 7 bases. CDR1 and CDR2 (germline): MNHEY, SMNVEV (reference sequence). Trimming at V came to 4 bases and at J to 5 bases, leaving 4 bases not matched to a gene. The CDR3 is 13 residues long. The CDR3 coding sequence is TGTGCCAGCAGTTACTCCAGGGGGACTGAAGCTTTCTTT. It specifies CASSYSRGTEAFF.

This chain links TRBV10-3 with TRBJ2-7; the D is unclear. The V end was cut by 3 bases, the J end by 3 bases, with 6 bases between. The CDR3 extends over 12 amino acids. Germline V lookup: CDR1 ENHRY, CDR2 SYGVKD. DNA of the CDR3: TGTGCCATCAGTGATATCCACTACGAGCAGTACTTC. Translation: CAISDIHYEQYF.

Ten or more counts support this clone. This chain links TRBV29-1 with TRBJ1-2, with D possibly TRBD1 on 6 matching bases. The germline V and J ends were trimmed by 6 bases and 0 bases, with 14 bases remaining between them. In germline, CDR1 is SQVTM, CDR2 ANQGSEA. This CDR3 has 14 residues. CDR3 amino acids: CSVQRGGSNYGYTF. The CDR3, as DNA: TGCAGCGTCCAGCGAGGGGGATCTAACTATGGCTACACCTTC.

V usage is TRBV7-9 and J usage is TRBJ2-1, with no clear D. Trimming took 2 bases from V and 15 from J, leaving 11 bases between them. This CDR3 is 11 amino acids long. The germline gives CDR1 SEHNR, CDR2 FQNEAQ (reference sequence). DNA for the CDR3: TGTGCCAGCAGCTTACGAAGCTTCCTGTTCTTC. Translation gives CASSLRSFLFF.

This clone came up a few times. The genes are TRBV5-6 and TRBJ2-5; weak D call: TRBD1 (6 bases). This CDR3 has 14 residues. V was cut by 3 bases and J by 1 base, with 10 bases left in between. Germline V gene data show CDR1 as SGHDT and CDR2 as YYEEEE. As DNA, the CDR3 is TGTGCCAGCAGCTCCGACAGGATCCAAGAGACCCAGTACTTC. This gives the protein CASSSDRIQETQYF.

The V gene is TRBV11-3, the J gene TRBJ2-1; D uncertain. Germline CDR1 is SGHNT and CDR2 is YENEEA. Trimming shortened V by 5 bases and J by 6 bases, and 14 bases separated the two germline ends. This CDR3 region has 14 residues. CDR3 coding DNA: TGTGCCAGCAGCCCCTCCGACCGGATCAATGAGCAGTTCTTC. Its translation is CASSPSDRINEQFF. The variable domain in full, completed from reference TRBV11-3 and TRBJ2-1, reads EAGVVQSPRYKIIEKKQPVAFWCNPISGHNTLYWYLQNLGQGPELLIRYENEEAVDDSQLPKDRFSAERLKGVDSTLKIQPAELGDSAVYLCASSPSDRINEQFFGPGTRLTVL.

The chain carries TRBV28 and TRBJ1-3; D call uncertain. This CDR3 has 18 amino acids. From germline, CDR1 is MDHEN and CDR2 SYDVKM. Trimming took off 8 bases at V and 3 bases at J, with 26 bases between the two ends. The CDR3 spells CASQQFGGGLGIGNTIYF. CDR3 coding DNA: TGTGCCAGCCAGCAGTTTGGTGGTGGGCTAGGTATTGGAAACACCATATATTTT.

The CDR3 sequence is CASSVDTTTDTQYF. The DNA of the CDR3 is TGTGCCAGCAGCGTAGATACCACCACAGATACGCAGTATTTT. The chain joins TRBV9 to TRBJ2-3; no clear D gene. Germline assignment: CDR1 SGDLS and CDR2 YYNGEE. This CDR3 is 14 amino acids long. V gave up 0 bases and J gave up 2 bases, with 7 bases separating them. Drawing the rest from reference TRBV9 and TRBJ2-3, the complete variable domain is DSGVTQTPKHLITATGQRVTLRCSPRSGDLSVYWYQQSLDQGLQFLIQYYNGEERAKGNILERFSAQQFPDLHSELNLSSLELGDSALYFCASSVDTTTDTQYFGPGTRLTVL.

CDR3 loop: CASSSQGLTEAFF. The CDR3 bases are TGTGCCAGCAGCTCCCAGGGGCTGACTGAAGCTTTCTTT. This chain links TRBV5-4 with TRBJ1-1, with a tentative D call TRBD1 (6 bases). This CDR3 spans 13 amino acids. With 3 bases removed from V and 5 bases from J, the gap between germline ends came to 11 bases. Per germline, CDR1 SGHNT and CDR2 YYREEE (reference sequence). The full variable domain, with the rest looked up from reference TRBV5-4 and TRBJ1-1, is ETGVTQSPTHLIKTRGQQVTLRCSSQSGHNTVSWYQQALGQGPQFIFQYYREEENGRGNFPPRFSGLQFPNYSSELNVNALELDDSALYLCASSSQGLTEAFFGQGTRLTVV.

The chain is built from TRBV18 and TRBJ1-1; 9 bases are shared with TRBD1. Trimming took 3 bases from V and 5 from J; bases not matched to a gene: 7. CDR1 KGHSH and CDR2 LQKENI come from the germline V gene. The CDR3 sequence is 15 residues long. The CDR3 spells CASSPNRGLWTEAFF. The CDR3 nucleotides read TGTGCCAGCTCACCTAACAGGGGGCTTTGGACTGAAGCTTTCTTT. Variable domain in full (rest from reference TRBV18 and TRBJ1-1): NAGVMQNPRHLVRRRGQEARLRCSPMKGHSHVYWYRQLPEEGLKFMVYLQKENIIDESGMPKERFSAEFPKEGPSILRIQQVVRGDSAAYFCASSPNRGLWTEAFFGQGTRLTVV.